A single sample gave rise to the 22 T cell receptor beta chains below, sequenced in a study of graft-versus-host responses after intestinal transplantation. What these receptors recognize is not known. Using immunoSEQ multiplex PCR, the repertoire was profiled, and TCRdb retains in-frame clones only, with some absent. The sample shows tens of thousands of clones, 89% of them seen only once. The sample was unstimulated CD8+ T cells sorted from spleen or lymph node cells, taken before intestinal transplant. These receptor sequences come from a human donor who received an intestinal transplant.

This clone has only one observation. V usage is TRBV4-2 and J usage is TRBJ1-4; D is unclear. CDR3 size: 18 residues. Trimming shortened V by 0 bases and J by 1 base, and 15 bases separated the two germline ends. Germline CDR1 and CDR2: LGHNA and YNFKEQ. In nucleotides, the CDR3 is TGTGCCAGCAGCCAAGACCTTCCGGGGTACGGAACTAATGAAAAACTGTTTTTT. This sequence encodes CASSQDLPGYGTNEKLFF.

The chain is built from TRBV5-6 and TRBJ1-1, with 7 bases lining up with TRBD1. The CDR3 consists of 13 residues. Germline CDR1 SGHDT, CDR2 YYEEEE. Trimming removed 0 bases from V and 10 bases from J; junction bases left unmatched: 6. CDR3 residues: CASSLGQGDRAFF. The CDR3 DNA is TGTGCCAGCAGCTTGGGGCAGGGGGACCGAGCTTTCTTT.

The gene calls are TRBV19 and TRBJ1-1; D is unresolved. Germline V gene data show CDR1 as LNHDA and CDR2 as SQIVND (reference sequence). This CDR3 has 13 residues. The V and J ends lost 5 bases and 1 base respectively, with 8 bases between them. CDR3 sequence (DNA): TGTGCCAGTAGTTATACAGAGAACACTGAAGCTTTCTTT. This translates into CASSYTENTEAFF.

This rearrangement joins TRBV15 to TRBJ2-3, with D maybe TRBD1 (6 bases). V was shortened by 0 bases and J by 1 base, with 8 bases between the two germline ends. Germline-derived CDR1 and CDR2 are LNHNV and YYDKDF (reference sequence). The CDR3 extends over 15 amino acids. CDR3 in amino acids: CATSREAGGTDTQYF. The CDR3 DNA sequence: TGTGCCACCAGCAGAGAGGCAGGGGGCACAGATACGCAGTATTTT.

Regarding this clone: Compared with germline, one end of the junction differs, possibly owing to a read error. This chain links TRBV7-7 with TRBJ2-1; TRBD2 agrees at 9 bases. The CDR3 consists of 15 residues. Per germline, CDR1 SSHAT and CDR2 FNYEAQ (reference sequence). In DNA form, the CDR3 reads TGTGCTAGCAGCTTATCTAGCGGGAACTACAATGAGCAGTTCTTC. Translation: CASSLSSGNYNEQFF.

The V call is TRBV2, the J call TRBJ2-7; D call uncertain. Germline-derived CDR1 and CDR2 are SNHLY and FYNNEI. This CDR3 has 15 amino acids. Trimming left V 6 bases short and J 2 bases short, with 17 bases between. The CDR3 DNA is TGTGCCAGCAGCCCTCCCCGACCCGAGGCCTACGAGCAGTACTTC. It translates to CASSPPRPEAYEQYF. The variable domain in full, with the rest retrieved from reference TRBV2 and TRBJ2-7, is EPEVTQTPSHQVTQMGQEVILRCVPISNHLYFYWYRQILGQKVEFLVSFYNNEISEKSEIFDDQFSVERPDGSNFTLKIRSTKLEDSAMYFCASSPPRPEAYEQYFGPGTRLTVT.

This clone showed up just a few times. The J gene is TRBJ2-7, the V gene TRBV10-3; 8 nucleotides match TRBD1. The V gene's germline CDR1 is ENHRY and CDR2 SYGVKD. After removal of 3 bases from V and 4 bases from J, the junction contained 11 bases not matched to a gene. The CDR3 contains 16 residues. The CDR3 sequence: CAISDLRDRFYYEQYF. CDR3 bases: TGTGCCATCAGTGACCTTAGGGACAGGTTCTATTACGAGCAGTACTTC.

The chain recombines TRBV27 with TRBJ2-5, with D maybe TRBD1 (5 bases). The J call may be wrong; the DNA end is better matched by TRBJ2-7. The germline V gene has CDR1 MNHEY and CDR2 SMNVEV (reference sequence). The CDR3 sequence is 14 residues long. CDR3 in amino acids: CASSLAGPLYEQYF. The CDR3 bases are TGTGCCAGCAGTTTAGCAGGGCCCCTCTACGAGCAGTACTTC.

The rearrangement joins TRBV4-1 to TRBJ1-6; unclear D gene. V lost 1 base, J lost 10 bases, and 11 bases lay in between. The CDR3 has 14 residues. CDR1 and CDR2 from the germline V gene are MGHRA and YSYEKL. Written as DNA, the CDR3 is TGCGCCAGCAGCCAAGTTCATACTAGCTCACCCCTCCACTTT. It specifies CASSQVHTSSPLHF.

The chain couples TRBV7-9 to TRBJ2-7, with D possibly being TRBD1 (6 bases). Trimming took 6 bases from V and 6 from J, leaving 9 bases between them. The CDR3 is 11 residues long. Germline lookup yields CDR1 SEHNR and CDR2 FQNEAQ (reference sequence). For the CDR3, the DNA is TGTGCCAGCAGTAAAGGGGGCGAGCAGTACTTC. It translates to CASSKGGEQYF. The entire variable domain, with the rest obtained from reference TRBV7-9 and TRBJ2-7, is as follows: DTGVSQNPRHKITKRGQNVTFRCDPISEHNRLYWYRQTLGQGPEFLTYFQNEAQLEKSRLLSDRFSAERPKGSFSTLEIQRTEQGDSAMYLCASSKGGEQYFGPGTRLTVT.

A few counts support this clone. The V and J genes are TRBV7-3 and TRBJ2-5; no clear D gene. CDR3 length equals 16 residues. CDR1 is SGHTA, CDR2 FQGTGA, per germline. V was trimmed by 0 bases and J by 5 bases, leaving 16 bases between them. CDR3 nucleotides: TGTGCCAGCAGCTTAACGGTGGCTAGTCGAACGGAGACCCAGTACTTC. Amino acid sequence: CASSLTVASRTETQYF. Looking up the rest from reference TRBV7-3 and TRBJ2-5 gives the full variable domain: GAGVSQTPSNKVTEKGKYVELRCDPISGHTALYWYRQSLGQGPEFLIYFQGTGAADDSGLPNDRFFAVRPEGSVSTLKIQRTERGDSAVYLCASSLTVASRTETQYFGPGTRLLVL.

This clone was observed a few times. V usage is TRBV27 and J usage is TRBJ2-1; D might be TRBD2 (5 bases). The CDR3 contains 14 residues. Germline V gene data show CDR1 as MNHEY and CDR2 as SMNVEV (reference sequence). V was trimmed by 3 bases and J by 2 bases, leaving 8 bases between them. The chain's CDR3 is CASSLLAPYNEQFF. CDR3 DNA: TGTGCCAGCAGTTTGCTAGCTCCCTACAATGAGCAGTTCTTC.

The V and J genes are TRBV28 and TRBJ2-7, with TRBD1 matching over 8 bases. The CDR3 is 15 amino acids. V gave up 4 bases and J gave up 1 base; unmatched junction bases: 6. In germline, CDR1 is MDHEN, CDR2 SYDVKM. As DNA, the CDR3 is TGTGCCAGCAGTTCCGACAGGGGAAGTTCCTACGAGCAGTACTTC. It encodes CASSSDRGSSYEQYF.

The chain joins TRBV7-9 to TRBJ2-7, with 9 nucleotides matching TRBD1. Germline assignment: CDR1 SEHNR and CDR2 FQNEAQ (reference sequence). V was pared by 1 base and J by 3 bases, with 7 bases of the junction left unmatched. The CDR3 runs 16 residues. The CDR3 DNA sequence: TGTGCCAGCAGCTTAGTACAAGACAGGGGGGACTACGAGCAGTACTTC. This sequence encodes CASSLVQDRGDYEQYF.

The chain combines TRBV29-1 with TRBJ2-1; 8 positions match TRBD1. This CDR3 has 13 residues. The germline gives CDR1 SQVTM, CDR2 ANQGSEA. V trimming: 7 bases; J trimming: 3 bases; junction bases outside the gene matches: 5. CDR3 region: CSATGGYYNEQFF. The CDR3 DNA reads as TGCAGCGCCACAGGGGGGTACTACAATGAGCAGTTCTTC.

This clone occurred once. The rearrangement links TRBV27 to TRBJ2-1, with 7 nucleotides matching TRBD1. CDR3 length: 13 residues. Trimming took 4 bases from V and 5 from J; bases not matched to a gene: 2. Per germline, CDR1 MNHEY and CDR2 SMNVEV (reference sequence). CDR3 region: CASSWDRNNEQFF. The CDR3 DNA reads as TGTGCCAGCAGTTGGGACAGAAACAATGAGCAGTTCTTC.

The V call is TRBV6-7, the J call TRBJ1-4, with 7 bases fitting TRBD1. TRBV6-7 is reported as an ORF; its role is uncertain. This CDR3 spans 22 amino acids. V shed 0 bases, J shed 0 bases, and the junction held 19 bases outside the gene matches. CDR3 sequence: CASSYSRQIKDRALATNEKLFF. The DNA of the CDR3 is TGTGCCAGCAGTTACTCACGCCAGATAAAAGACAGGGCTCTAGCAACTAATGAAAAACTGTTTTTT.

The chain couples TRBV10-2 to TRBJ1-1; no firm D call. The CDR3 spans 18 residues. The ends were cut back, 0 bases at V and 0 bases at J, with 17 bases in the middle. Germline V lookup: CDR1 WSHSY, CDR2 SAAADI. Written as DNA, the CDR3 is TGCGCCAGCAGTGAGTCTATCGTCGCAGGATTCATGAACACTGAAGCTTTCTTT. Protein: CASSESIVAGFMNTEAFF.

This rearrangement joins TRBV4-1 to TRBJ1-1; D possibly corresponds to TRBD1 (6 bases). This CDR3 is built from 14 residues. Trimming stripped 1 base from V and 5 bases from J, with 11 bases between. Germline V gene sequence: CDR1 MGHRA, CDR2 YSYEKL. CDR3 residues: CASSQVGGETEAFF. CDR3 nucleotides: TGCGCCAGCAGCCAAGTAGGGGGAGAGACTGAAGCTTTCTTT.

The DNA of the CDR3 is TGTGCCAGCAGTATAAAGTCCGGGACCGGGGAGCTGTTTTTT. Its translation is CASSIKSGTGELFF. This rearrangement joins TRBV6-4 to TRBJ2-2; D uncertain. V lost 5 bases and J 5 bases, leaving 12 bases between the germline ends. There are 14 residues in the CDR3. Looked up from germline, CDR1 is MRHNA and CDR2 is SNTAGT.

The chain joins TRBV5-1 to TRBJ2-7; TRBD2 matches 7 bases. Germline lookup yields CDR1 SGHRS and CDR2 YFSETQ. Trimming took 4 bases from V and 4 from J; bases not matched to a gene: 8. The CDR3 runs to 14 residues. CDR3: CASSRPGGGYEQYF. The CDR3 nucleotides read TGCGCCAGCAGCCGACCTGGGGGGGGTTACGAGCAGTACTTC.

In DNA form, the CDR3 reads TGTGCCAGCAGTGAAGCGGGGGCGCCGGCCACTGAAGCTTTCTTT. Translated, it gives CASSEAGAPATEAFF. The genes are TRBV6-1 and TRBJ1-1, with D possibly matching TRBD1 (6 bases). The V gene lost 0 bases and the J gene lost 4 bases, with 12 bases spanning the gap. The CDR3 spans 15 residues. Germline V gene sequence: CDR1 MNHNS, CDR2 SASEGT.